Presented here are 8 T cell receptor beta chains from one specimen sequenced in a study of blood T cell repertoires in COVID-19. This table comes from immunoSEQ multiplex PCR, and its TCRdb copy is limited to in-frame clones, with some not included. The repertoire holds roughly 200,000 clones, about 81% seen once, with around 8% in the top ten. Source material: peripheral blood. The receptor source for this set is an elderly woman with COVID-19, enrolled during active disease.

The rearrangement links TRBV5-6 to TRBJ1-3; the match to TRBD1 covers 8 bases. The germline V gene encodes CDR1 SGHDT and CDR2 YYEEEE. CDR3 length: 18 residues. The ends lost 4 bases at V and 1 base at J; junction bases unmatched: 13. The CDR3 spells CASSEEMAGGRSGNTIYF. For the CDR3, the DNA is TGTGCCAGCAGCGAGGAGATGGCAGGGGGCAGGTCTGGAAACACCATATATTTT.

The chain carries TRBV12-2 and TRBJ1-6. TRBV12-2 corresponds to a pseudogene. The CDR3 contains 17 residues. The CDR3 DNA is TGTGCACCGAACGGTCTGCGGGAGGGACAGAATAATTCACCCCTCCACTTT. Amino acid sequence: CAPNGLREGQNNSPLHF.

The chain carries TRBV25-1 and TRBJ2-2, with 9 bases identical to TRBD1. The length of the CDR3 is 17 residues. With V trimmed by 4 bases and J by 8 bases, 14 bases remained unmatched. CDR1 MGHDK and CDR2 SYGVNS come from the germline V gene. The CDR3 spells CASSGTPGQGVLGELFF. The CDR3 coding sequence is TGTGCCAGCAGTGGCACACCGGGACAGGGAGTTCTGGGGGAGCTGTTTTTT.

The rearrangement joins TRBV28 to TRBJ1-1; D not certain. The ends were cut back, 4 bases at V and 1 base at J, with 13 bases in the middle. Per the germline V gene, CDR1 is MDHEN and CDR2 is SYDVKM. The CDR3 is 15 residues long. Written as DNA, the CDR3 is TGTGCCAGCAGTTCAACCAAGACTGGGAACACTGAAGCTTTCTTT. Amino acid sequence: CASSSTKTGNTEAFF. The variable domain in full, with the rest retrieved from reference TRBV28 and TRBJ1-1, is DVKVTQSSRYLVKRTGEKVFLECVQDMDHENMFWYRQDPGLGLRLIYFSYDVKMKEKGDIPEGYSVSREKKERFSLILESASTNQTSMYLCASSSTKTGNTEAFFGQGTRLTVV.

The chain recombines TRBV9 with TRBJ2-7; 7 bases fit TRBD2. This CDR3 is 15 amino acids long. The V segment lost 4 bases and the J segment 6 bases; nucleotides outside the gene matches: 13. Germline lookup yields CDR1 SGDLS and CDR2 YYNGEE. This CDR3 reads CASSPGEGYSSEQYF. CDR3 DNA: TGTGCCAGCAGCCCGGGGGAGGGGTACTCATCCGAGCAGTACTTC.

The CDR3 is CASSQDRGYEQYF. DNA for the CDR3: TGCGCCAGCAGCCAAGATCGGGGGTACGAGCAGTACTTC. The V call is TRBV4-1, the J call TRBJ2-7; D might be TRBD2 (6 bases). V gave up 0 bases and J gave up 4 bases, with 7 bases separating them. CDR1 MGHRA and CDR2 YSYEKL come from the germline V gene. The CDR3 has 13 amino acids.

The chain has TRBV30 and TRBJ2-1; D uncertain. The germline V gene encodes CDR1 GTSNPN and CDR2 SVGIG (reference sequence). This CDR3 has 11 amino acids. V lost 3 bases and J lost 7, with 7 bases in between. The CDR3 loop is CAWSLLNEQFF. CDR3 coding DNA: TGTGCCTGGAGCCTCCTGAATGAGCAGTTCTTC.

The chain couples TRBV6-5 to TRBJ2-5, with TRBD1 matching 7 bases. Germline values: CDR1 MNHEY, CDR2 SVGAGI. The CDR3 loop spans 13 amino acids. The junction had 4 bases not matched to a gene; V was cut back by 4 bases and J by 5 bases. The CDR3, as DNA: TGTGCCAGCAGTTGGACAGGCGGCGAGACCCAGTACTTC. Protein: CASSWTGGETQYF.